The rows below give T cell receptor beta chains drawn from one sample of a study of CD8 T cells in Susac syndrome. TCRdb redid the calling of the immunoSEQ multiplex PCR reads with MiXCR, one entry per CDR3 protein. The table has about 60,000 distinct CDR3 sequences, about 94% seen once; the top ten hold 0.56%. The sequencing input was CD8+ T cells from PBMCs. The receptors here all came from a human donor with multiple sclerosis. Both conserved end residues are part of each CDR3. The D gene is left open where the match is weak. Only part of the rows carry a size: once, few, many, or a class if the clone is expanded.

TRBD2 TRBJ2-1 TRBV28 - CASSPRLANEQFF TGTGCCAGCAGTCCCCGACTAGCCAATGAGCAGTTCTTC
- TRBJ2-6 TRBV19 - CASSIDGGSGANVLTF TGTGCCAGTAGTATAGATGGCGGATCTGGGGCCAACGTCCTGACTTTC
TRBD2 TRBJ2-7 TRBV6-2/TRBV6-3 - CASSYSFLAVPYEQYF TGTGCCAGCAGTTACTCGTTTCTAGCGGTACCCTACGAGCAGTACTTC
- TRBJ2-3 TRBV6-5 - CASSYFQRDTQYF TGTGCCAGCAGTTATTTCCAGAGAGATACGCAGTATTTT
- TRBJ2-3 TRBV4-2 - CASSQEDGKDTQYF TGTGCCAGCAGCCAAGAGGACGGAAAAGATACGCAGTATTTT
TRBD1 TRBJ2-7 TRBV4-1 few CASSQDDRAYEQYF TGCGCCAGCAGCCAAGATGACAGGGCCTACGAGCAGTACTTC
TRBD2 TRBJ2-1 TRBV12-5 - CASGFALGLAGGKSSDEQFF TGTGCTAGTGGTTTCGCGTTGGGACTAGCGGGAGGGAAGTCGAGCGATGAGCAGTTCTTC
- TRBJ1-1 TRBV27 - CAVQGPNTEAFF TGTGCCGTACAGGGTCCGAACACTGAAGCTTTCTTT
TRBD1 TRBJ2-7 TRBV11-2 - CASSLAIGTAPYEQYF TGTGCCAGCAGCTTAGCCATTGGGACAGCTCCCTACGAGCAGTACTTC
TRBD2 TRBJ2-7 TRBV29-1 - CSVEEGFGGAYEQYF TGCAGCGTTGAAGAGGGATTCGGGGGGGCCTACGAGCAGTACTTC
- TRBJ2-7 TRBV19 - CASSMQASEQYF TGTGCCAGTAGTATGCAAGCGAGTGAGCAGTACTTC
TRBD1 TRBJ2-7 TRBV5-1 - CASSSDAGGEQYF TGCGCCAGCAGCTCGGACGCAGGGGGAGAGCAGTACTTC
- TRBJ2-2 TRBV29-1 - CSVGGRWTGELFF TGCAGCGTTGGTGGTCGGTGGACCGGGGAGCTGTTTTTT
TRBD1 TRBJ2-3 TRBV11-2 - CASSFLGTGALTDTQYF TGTGCCAGCAGCTTCCTCGGGACAGGGGCCCTCACAGATACGCAGTATTTT
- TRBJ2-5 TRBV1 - CTSSQPGTEETQYF TGCACCAGCAGCCAACCCGGGACAGAAGAGACCCAGTACTTC
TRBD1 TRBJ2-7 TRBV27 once CASSLGTGRYEQYF TGTGCCAGCAGTTTGGGGACAGGTCGCTACGAGCAGTACTTC
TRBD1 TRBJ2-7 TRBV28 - CASSLGQGDPEQYF TGTGCCAGCAGTTTGGGACAGGGGGATCCCGAGCAGTACTTC
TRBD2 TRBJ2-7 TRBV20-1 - CSAPKRESSYEQYF TGCAGTGCTCCCAAGCGGGAGAGCTCCTACGAGCAGTACTTC
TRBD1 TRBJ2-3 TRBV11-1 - CASSSLDRVVADYKTDTQYF TGTGCCAGCAGCTCCTTGGACAGGGTGGTAGCGGATTACAAAACAGATACGCAGTATTTT
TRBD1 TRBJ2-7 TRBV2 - CATPGQPSGEQYF TGTGCCACCCCGGGACAGCCCTCGGGTGAGCAGTACTTC
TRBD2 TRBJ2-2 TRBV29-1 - CSVISGASTGELFF TGCAGCGTCATTAGCGGGGCCTCCACCGGGGAGCTGTTTTTT
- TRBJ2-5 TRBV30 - CAWSVSFYETQYF TGTGCCTGGAGTGTATCTTTTTATGAGACCCAGTACTTC
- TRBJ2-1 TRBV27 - CASSPGGGLTNEQFF TGTGCCAGCAGTCCTGGGGGCGGGCTGACCAATGAGCAGTTCTTC
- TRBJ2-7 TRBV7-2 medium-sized CASSLGSGGLPYEQYF TGTGCCAGCAGCTTAGGTTCGGGCGGACTACCCTACGAGCAGTACTTC
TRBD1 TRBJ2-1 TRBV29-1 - CSTGTGMNEQFF TGCAGCACCGGGACAGGGATGAATGAGCAGTTCTTC
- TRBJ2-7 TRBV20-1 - CSANRAEQYF TGCAGTGCTAACAGGGCCGAGCAGTACTTC
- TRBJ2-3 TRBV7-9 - CASSGNTDTQYF TGTGCCAGCAGCGGCAACACAGATACGCAGTATTTT
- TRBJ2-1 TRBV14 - CASSQYVHNEQFF TGTGCCAGCAGCCAATACGTCCACAATGAGCAGTTCTTC
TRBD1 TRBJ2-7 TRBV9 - CASSPRTGANEQYF TGTGCCAGCAGCCCCCGGACAGGGGCGAACGAGCAGTACTTC
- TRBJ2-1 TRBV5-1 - CASSLTHNEQFF TGCGCCAGCAGCTTGACACACAATGAGCAGTTCTTC
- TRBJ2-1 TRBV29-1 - CSPQQATNEQFF TGCAGCCCACAACAGGCGACCAATGAGCAGTTCTTC
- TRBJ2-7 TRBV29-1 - CSVEIRLGTSYEQYF TGCAGCGTTGAAATCCGACTAGGAACTTCCTACGAGCAGTACTTC
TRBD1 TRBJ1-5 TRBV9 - CASSADRGNQPQHF TGTGCCAGCAGCGCCGACAGGGGCAATCAGCCCCAGCATTTT
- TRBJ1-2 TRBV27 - CASSHEGGAGSGYTF TGTGCCAGCAGCCACGAGGGAGGCGCGGGGTCTGGCTACACCTTC
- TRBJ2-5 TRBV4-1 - CASSGPSTDQTQYF TGCGCCAGCAGCGGACCTAGCACAGACCAGACCCAGTACTTC
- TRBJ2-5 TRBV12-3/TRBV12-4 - CASSGPPGGETQYF TGTGCCAGCAGTGGACCCCCCGGTGGAGAGACCCAGTACTTC
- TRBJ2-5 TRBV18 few CASSPRGETQYF TGTGCCAGCTCACCTCGGGGAGAGACCCAGTACTTC
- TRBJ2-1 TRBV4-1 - CASSQVDADVGRNEQFF TGCGCCAGCAGCCAGGTAGACGCAGATGTCGGTCGGAATGAGCAGTTCTTC
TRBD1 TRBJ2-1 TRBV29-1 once CSAIPQGQGVQGYEQFF TGCAGCGCCATACCCCAGGGACAGGGGGTGCAGGGATACGAGCAGTTCTTC
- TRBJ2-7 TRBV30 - CAWSVTLNYEQYF TGTGCCTGGAGTGTTACGCTCAACTACGAGCAGTACTTC
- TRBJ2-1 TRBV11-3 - CASSPRTSHEQFF TGTGCCAGCAGCCCCCGAACCAGCCATGAGCAGTTCTTC
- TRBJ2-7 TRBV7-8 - CASSPDGVQSLFHEQYF TGTGCCAGCAGCCCAGATGGGGTCCAGTCCCTGTTCCACGAGCAGTACTTC
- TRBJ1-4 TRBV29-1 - CSVPSDVTTNEKLFF TGCAGCGTCCCATCAGACGTAACAACTAATGAAAAACTGTTTTTT
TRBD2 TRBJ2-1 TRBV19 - CASSIPSGGQYNEQFF TGTGCCAGTAGTATCCCTAGCGGGGGACAATACAATGAGCAGTTCTTC
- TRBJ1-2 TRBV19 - CASTAPSDANNYGYTF TGTGCCAGTACCGCTCCCTCGGATGCCAATAACTATGGCTACACCTTC
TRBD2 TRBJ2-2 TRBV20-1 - CSAPGLADGELFF TGCAGTGCTCCGGGACTAGCGGACGGGGAGCTGTTTTTT
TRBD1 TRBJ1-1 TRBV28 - CASSRTSLRGMNTEAFF TGTGCCAGCAGCCGGACCTCACTCAGGGGGATGAACACTGAAGCTTTCTTT
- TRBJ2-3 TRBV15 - CATSSASVDTQYF TGTGCCACCAGCAGTGCTAGCGTAGATACGCAGTATTTT